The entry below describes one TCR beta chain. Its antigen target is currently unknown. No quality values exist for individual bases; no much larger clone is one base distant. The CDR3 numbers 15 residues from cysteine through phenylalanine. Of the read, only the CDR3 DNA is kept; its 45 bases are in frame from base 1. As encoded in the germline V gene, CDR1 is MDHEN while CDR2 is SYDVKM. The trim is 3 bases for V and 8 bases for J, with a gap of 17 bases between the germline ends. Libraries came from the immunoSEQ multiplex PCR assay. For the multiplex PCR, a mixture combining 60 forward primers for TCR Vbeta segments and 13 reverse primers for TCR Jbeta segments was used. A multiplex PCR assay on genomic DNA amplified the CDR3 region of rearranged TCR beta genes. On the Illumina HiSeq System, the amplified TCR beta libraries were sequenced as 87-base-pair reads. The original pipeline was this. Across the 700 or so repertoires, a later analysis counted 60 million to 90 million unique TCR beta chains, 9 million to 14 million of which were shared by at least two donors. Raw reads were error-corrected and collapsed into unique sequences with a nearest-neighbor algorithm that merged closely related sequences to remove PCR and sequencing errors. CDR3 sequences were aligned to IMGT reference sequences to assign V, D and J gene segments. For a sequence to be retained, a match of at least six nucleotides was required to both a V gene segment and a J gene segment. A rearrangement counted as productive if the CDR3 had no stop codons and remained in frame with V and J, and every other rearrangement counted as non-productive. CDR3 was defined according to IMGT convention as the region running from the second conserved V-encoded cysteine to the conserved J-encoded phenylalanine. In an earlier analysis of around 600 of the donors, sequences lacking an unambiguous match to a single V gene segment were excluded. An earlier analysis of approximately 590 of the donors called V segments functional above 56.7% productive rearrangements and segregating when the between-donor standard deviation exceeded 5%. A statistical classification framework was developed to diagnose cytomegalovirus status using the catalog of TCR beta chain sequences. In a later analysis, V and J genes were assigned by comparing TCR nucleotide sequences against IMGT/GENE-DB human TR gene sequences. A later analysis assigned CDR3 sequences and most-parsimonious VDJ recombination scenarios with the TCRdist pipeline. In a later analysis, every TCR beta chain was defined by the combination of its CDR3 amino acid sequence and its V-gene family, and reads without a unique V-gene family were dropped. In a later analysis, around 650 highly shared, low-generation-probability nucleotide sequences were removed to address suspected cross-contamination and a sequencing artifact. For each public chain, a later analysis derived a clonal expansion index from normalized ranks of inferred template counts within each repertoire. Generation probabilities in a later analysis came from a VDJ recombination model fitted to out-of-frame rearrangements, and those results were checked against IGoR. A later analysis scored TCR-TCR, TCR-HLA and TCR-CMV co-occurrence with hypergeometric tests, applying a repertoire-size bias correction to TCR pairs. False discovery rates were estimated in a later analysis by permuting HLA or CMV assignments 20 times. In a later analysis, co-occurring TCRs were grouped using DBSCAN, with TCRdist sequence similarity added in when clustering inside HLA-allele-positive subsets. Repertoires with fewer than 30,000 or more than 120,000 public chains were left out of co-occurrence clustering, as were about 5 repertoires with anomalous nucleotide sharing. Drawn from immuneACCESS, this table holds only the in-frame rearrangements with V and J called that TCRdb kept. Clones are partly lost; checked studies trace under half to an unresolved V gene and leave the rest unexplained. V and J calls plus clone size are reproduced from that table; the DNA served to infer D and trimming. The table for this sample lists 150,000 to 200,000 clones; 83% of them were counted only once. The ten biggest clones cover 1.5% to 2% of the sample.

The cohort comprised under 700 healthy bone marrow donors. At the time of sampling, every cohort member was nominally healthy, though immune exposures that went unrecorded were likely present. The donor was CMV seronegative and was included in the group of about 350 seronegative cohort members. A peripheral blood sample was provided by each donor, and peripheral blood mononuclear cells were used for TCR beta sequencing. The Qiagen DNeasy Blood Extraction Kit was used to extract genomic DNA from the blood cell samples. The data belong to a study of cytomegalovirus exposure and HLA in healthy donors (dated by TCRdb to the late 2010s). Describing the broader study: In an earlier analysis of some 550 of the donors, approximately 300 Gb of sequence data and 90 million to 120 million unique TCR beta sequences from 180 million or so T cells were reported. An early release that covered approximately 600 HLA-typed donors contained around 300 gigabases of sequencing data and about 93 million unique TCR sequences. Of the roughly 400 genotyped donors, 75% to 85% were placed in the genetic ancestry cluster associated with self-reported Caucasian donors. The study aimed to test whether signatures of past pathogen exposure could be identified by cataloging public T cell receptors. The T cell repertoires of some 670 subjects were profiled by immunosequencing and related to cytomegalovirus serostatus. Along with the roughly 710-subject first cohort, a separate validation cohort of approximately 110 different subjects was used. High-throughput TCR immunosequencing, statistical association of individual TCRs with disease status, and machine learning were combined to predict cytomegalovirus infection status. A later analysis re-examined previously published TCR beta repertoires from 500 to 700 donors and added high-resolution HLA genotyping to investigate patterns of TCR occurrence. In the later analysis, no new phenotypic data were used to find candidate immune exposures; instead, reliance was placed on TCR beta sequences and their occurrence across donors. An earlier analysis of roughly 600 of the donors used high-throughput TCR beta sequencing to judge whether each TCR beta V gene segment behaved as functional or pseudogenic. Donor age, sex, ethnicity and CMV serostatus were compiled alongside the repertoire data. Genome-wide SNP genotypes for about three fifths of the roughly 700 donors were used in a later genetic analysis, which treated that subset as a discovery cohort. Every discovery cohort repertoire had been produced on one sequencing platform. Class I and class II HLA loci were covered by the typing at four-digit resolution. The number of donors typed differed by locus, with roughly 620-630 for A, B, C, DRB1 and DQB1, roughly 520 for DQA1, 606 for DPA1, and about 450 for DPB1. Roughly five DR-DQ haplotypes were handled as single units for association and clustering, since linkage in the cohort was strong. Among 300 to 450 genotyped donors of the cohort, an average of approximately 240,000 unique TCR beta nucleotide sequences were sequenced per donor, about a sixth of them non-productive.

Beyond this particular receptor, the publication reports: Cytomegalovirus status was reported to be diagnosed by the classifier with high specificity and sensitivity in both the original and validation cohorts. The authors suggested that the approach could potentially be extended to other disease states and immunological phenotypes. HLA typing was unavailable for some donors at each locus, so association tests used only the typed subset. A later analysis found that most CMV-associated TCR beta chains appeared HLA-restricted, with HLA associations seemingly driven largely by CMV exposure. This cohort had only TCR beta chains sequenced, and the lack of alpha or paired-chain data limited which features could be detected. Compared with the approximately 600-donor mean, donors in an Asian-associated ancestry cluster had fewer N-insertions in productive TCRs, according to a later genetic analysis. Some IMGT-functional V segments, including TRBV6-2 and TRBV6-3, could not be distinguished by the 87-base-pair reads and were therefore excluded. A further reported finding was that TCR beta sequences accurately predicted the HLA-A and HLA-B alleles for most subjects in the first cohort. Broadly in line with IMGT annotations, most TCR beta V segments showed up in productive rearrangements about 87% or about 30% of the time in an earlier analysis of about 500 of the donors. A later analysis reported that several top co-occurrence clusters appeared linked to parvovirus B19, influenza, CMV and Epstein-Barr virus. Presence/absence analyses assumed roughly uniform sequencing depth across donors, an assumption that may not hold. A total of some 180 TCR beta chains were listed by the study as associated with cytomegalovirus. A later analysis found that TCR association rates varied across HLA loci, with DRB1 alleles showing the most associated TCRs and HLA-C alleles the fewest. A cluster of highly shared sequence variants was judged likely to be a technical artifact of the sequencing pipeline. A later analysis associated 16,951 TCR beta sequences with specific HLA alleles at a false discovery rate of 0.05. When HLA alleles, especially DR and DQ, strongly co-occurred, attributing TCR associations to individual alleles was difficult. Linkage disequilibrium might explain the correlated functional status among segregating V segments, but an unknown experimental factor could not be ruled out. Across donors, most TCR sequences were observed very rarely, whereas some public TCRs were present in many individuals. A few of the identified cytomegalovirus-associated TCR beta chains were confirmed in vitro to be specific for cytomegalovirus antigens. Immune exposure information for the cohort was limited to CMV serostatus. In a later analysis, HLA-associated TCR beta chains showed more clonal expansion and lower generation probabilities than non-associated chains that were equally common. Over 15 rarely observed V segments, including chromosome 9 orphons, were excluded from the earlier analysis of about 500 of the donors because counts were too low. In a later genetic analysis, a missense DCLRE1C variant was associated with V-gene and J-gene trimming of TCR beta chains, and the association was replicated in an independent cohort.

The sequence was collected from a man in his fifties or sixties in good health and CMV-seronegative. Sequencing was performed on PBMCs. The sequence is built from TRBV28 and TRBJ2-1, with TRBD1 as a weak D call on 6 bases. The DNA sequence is TGTGCCAGCAGTTTGTACAGGGAATTTATATATGAGCAGTTCTTC. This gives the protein CASSLYREFIYEQFF.